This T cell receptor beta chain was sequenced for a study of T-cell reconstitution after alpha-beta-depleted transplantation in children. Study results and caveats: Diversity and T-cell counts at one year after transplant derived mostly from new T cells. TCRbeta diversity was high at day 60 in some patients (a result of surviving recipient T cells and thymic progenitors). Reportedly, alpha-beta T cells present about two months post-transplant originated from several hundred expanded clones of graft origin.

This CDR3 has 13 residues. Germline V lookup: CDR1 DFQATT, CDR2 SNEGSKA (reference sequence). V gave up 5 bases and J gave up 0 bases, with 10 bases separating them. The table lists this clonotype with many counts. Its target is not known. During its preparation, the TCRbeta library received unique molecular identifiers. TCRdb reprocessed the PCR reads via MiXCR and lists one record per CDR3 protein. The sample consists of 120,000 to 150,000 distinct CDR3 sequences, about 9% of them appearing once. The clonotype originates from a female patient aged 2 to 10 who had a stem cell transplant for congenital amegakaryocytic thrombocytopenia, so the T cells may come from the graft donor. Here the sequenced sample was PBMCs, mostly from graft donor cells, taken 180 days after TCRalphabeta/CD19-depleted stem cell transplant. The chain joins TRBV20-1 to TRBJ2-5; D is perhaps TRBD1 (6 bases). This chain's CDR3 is CSAPGQYQETQYF. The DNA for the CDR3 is TGCAGTGCTCCCGGACAGTACCAAGAGACCCAGTACTTC.